This record covers a single TCR beta chain. The antigen is undetermined. CDR1 and CDR2 (germline): SGHDT, YYEEEE. The V end lost 7 bases, the J end lost 1 base, and 13 bases lay between the germline ends. The length of the CDR3 is 14 residues. Antigen-specific CD4+ T cells were first expanded with viral peptide pools by the ViraFEST assay and only then sequenced. Upon completion of about ten days in culture, CD4+ T cells were isolated. SARS-CoV-2 infection was confirmed by PCR in the person between March and December 2020. Fresh IL-2-containing medium replaced half the medium on days 3 and 7. The assay was immunoSEQ multiplex PCR, and TCRdb's table has in-frame clones only and misses some. The repertoire includes around 24,000 clones, 60% to 80% of them detected once, and around 16% sits in the top ten. This entry comes from a study of vaccination effects on CD4 cells after COVID-19. As for the study in general: There were a couple of convalescent patients who gave samples 16 days and one week before vaccination.

The TCR comes from a human donor who had a prior SARS-CoV-2 infection. The V and J genes are TRBV5-6 and TRBJ2-3, with D perhaps TRBD2 (6 bases). The source material was CD4+ T cells from PBMCs cultured with SARS-CoV-2 spike peptides, sampled before COVID-19 vaccination. The CDR3 nucleotides read TGTGCCAGCTTGGCGGGGCGACGCACAGATACGCAGTATTTT. Protein sequence: CASLAGRRTDTQYF.